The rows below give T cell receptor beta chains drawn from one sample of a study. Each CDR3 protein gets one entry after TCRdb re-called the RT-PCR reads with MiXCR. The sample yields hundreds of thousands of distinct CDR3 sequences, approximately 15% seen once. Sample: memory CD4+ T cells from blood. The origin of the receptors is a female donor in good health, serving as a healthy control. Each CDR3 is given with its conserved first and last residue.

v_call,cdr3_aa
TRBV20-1,CSARGYGAEQYF
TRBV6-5,CASSPPGFGTGELFF
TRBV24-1,CATSDRTGGVGKYNEQFF
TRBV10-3,CAAQSRAAGEAFF
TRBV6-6,CASSTNRNLAKNIQYF
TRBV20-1,CSADGGRETQYF
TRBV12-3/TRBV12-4,CASSYTNEQYF
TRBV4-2,CASSQVVRADSPLHF
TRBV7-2,CASSLAKSGNTIYF
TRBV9,CASSVGPGGASPHEQYF
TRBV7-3,CASSFSRLENPNEQFF
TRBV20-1,CSARDGQGNQPQHF
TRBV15,CATSRVAGESYNEQFF
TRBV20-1,CSARGASSYNEQFF
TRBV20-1,CSANAPTGGTYEQYF
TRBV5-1,CASSPRQESSYEQYF
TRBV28,CASSEPTGGYGYTF
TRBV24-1,CATSEGSYGYTF
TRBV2,CASSEALQASGRETQYF
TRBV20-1,CSAREENGQPQHF
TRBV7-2,CASNPRWTNEQFF
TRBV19,CASSGTTGYEQYF
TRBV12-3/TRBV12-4,CASSVTMNTEAFF
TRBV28,CASSLYTGTQNIQYF
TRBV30,CAWSRDLGQPQHF
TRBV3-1,CASSRQGLAGVEQFF
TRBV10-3,CAISGGQGYGYTF